One sample yielded the 8 T cell receptor beta chains listed below, sequenced in a study of circulating CD8 cells and anti-PD-1 response in melanoma. TCR libraries were prepared from around 14 ng of total RNA with the QIAseq Immune Repertoire TCR panel. Via MiXCR, TCRdb re-called the reads, giving one row per CDR3 protein. The data show about 530 distinct CDR3 sequences, approximately 8% seen once. From live CD3+CD8+TCRalphabeta+ cells, four PD-1 and/or TIGIT subsets were sorted. Sample: CD8+ T cells from PBMCs, taken at baseline or after one month of anti-PD-1 therapy (not recorded which). These TCRs come from a human donor with melanoma.

By share of the sample, this clonotype is medium-sized. The chain links TRBV19 to TRBJ2-7; D not certain. The CDR3 is made up of 13 amino acids. Trimming left V 5 bases short and J 3 bases short, with 11 bases between. Germline loops: CDR1 LNHDA, CDR2 SQIVND (reference sequence). As DNA, the CDR3 is TGTGCCAGTAGTCCCTCGAGGAACTACGAGCAGTACTTC. Protein sequence: CASSPSRNYEQYF.

To note about this clonotype: A read error is likely here: a far larger clone is one base away. V is TRBV7-3 and J is TRBJ2-7; TRBD1 matches at 9 bases. V was clipped by 0 bases and J by 7 bases; unmatched bases: 13. Germline loops: CDR1 SGHTA, CDR2 FQGTGA. The length of the CDR3 is 17 residues. CDR3 coding DNA: TGTGCCAGCAGCTTAACCTTAGGGACAGGGCCCTACAATGAGCAGTACTTC. It codes for CASSLTLGTGPYNEQYF.

This clonotype is labeled medium-sized. The chain is built from TRBV28 and TRBJ2-5; TRBD1 matches 9 bases. V shed 5 bases and J 5 bases; nucleotides not matched to a gene: 9. CDR1 and CDR2 (germline): MDHEN, SYDVKM. The CDR3 totals 15 residues. CDR3 in amino acids: CASSPVYRGLETQYF. The DNA for the CDR3 is TGTGCCAGCAGTCCTGTTTACAGGGGGCTGGAGACCCAGTACTTC.

This clonotype is labeled as large. The chain uses TRBV11-2 and TRBJ2-3, with D unclear. Trimming removed 0 bases from V and 4 bases from J, with 17 bases in between. The CDR3 length is 17 residues. Germline-derived CDR1 and CDR2 are SGHAT and FQNNGV. CDR3 region: CASSLDLFRAVSDTQYF. The CDR3 bases are TGTGCCAGCAGCTTAGATCTGTTCCGGGCAGTTTCAGATACGCAGTATTTT.

This clonotype rates as medium-sized. The chain combines TRBV19 with TRBJ2-2; a weak D match, TRBD2 (6 bases). Germline V gives CDR1 LNHDA, CDR2 SQIVND (reference sequence). The V end was cut by 5 bases, the J end by 4 bases, with 11 bases between. The CDR3 is 14 amino acids. This chain's CDR3 is CASSVSGGTGELFF. The CDR3 region has the DNA TGTGCCAGTAGTGTCTCCGGGGGCACCGGGGAGCTGTTTTTT.

This clonotype was counted between two and nine times. This clone may be a read error of a much larger clone one base away. In this CDR3 the conserved last residue, phenylalanine or tryptophan, is missing, so a read error is likely. The chain uses TRBV27 and TRBJ2-1; D uncertain. CDR1 is MNHEY and CDR2 is SMNVEV in the germline V gene (reference sequence). The ends were cut back, 3 bases at V and 2 bases at J, with 8 bases in the middle. The length of the CDR3 is 14 residues. The chain's CDR3 is CASSFLTPYNEQFL. DNA for the CDR3: TGTGCCAGCAGTTTCCTGACACCCTACAATGAGCAGTTCCTC.

By sample fraction, this clonotype is medium-sized (0.01 to 0.1%). The genes are TRBV2 and TRBJ2-7; D may be TRBD2 (6 bases). This CDR3 has 12 residues. CDR1 SNHLY and CDR2 FYNNEI come from the germline V gene. Trimming pared 5 bases from V and 2 bases from J, leaving 7 bases between. CDR3 loop: CASSPGAYEQYF. DNA of the CDR3: TGTGCCAGCAGTCCGGGGGCCTACGAGCAGTACTTC.

Points on this clonotype: A much larger clone lies a single base off, so this may be a read error. The rearrangement links TRBV2 to TRBJ1-4, with D perhaps TRBD1 (5 bases). This CDR3 region has 14 residues. Germline values: CDR1 SNHLY, CDR2 FYNNEI. The CDR3 DNA reads TGTGCCAGCAGTGATCCCAGGGAAAATGAAGAACTGTTTTTT. Protein product: CASSDPRENEELFF.